Sequencing of this TCR beta chain was carried out in a study of metastatic and nonmetastatic thyroid tumors. Study overall: Repertoire comparison spanned blood and tumor or nodule tissue of malignant and benign thyroid patients. General study results and limits: It was reportedly found that TCR beta diversity was significantly higher in malignant thyroid tumors than in benign nodules, a difference seen in both blood and tumor samples.

This CDR3 is 11 amino acids long. V lost 4 bases, J lost 6 bases, and 5 bases lay in between. The germline V gene has CDR1 SGHRS and CDR2 YFSETQ. Thyroid surgery was performed in patients who had received no treatment beforehand. Original data processing: Built for papillary thyroid cancer, a distant-metastasis classifier drew on CDR3 differences across clinicopathological groups. TCRdb re-called clones from the PCR reads using MiXCR. The V and J calls and clone size are TCRdb's, not the authors'. The sample holds about 24,000 clones, roughly 18% seen once. This clone showed up many times. Its antigen remains unidentified.

What was sequenced was blood. This chain joins TRBV5-1 and TRBJ2-1; D uncertain. The sequence came from a male donor with papillary thyroid cancer or a benign thyroid nodule (not recorded which). Some clones in this sample may be carry-over from other donors' samples. The CDR3 sequence: CASSILNEQFF. CDR3 coding DNA: TGCGCCAGCAGCATCCTCAATGAGCAGTTCTTC. The whole variable domain, filled in from reference TRBV5-1 and TRBJ2-1, reads KAGVTQTPRYLIKTRGQQVTLSCSPISGHRSVSWYQQTPGQGLQFLFEYFSETQRNKGNFPGRFSGRQFSNSRSEMNVSTLELGDSALYLCASSILNEQFFGPGTRLTVL.